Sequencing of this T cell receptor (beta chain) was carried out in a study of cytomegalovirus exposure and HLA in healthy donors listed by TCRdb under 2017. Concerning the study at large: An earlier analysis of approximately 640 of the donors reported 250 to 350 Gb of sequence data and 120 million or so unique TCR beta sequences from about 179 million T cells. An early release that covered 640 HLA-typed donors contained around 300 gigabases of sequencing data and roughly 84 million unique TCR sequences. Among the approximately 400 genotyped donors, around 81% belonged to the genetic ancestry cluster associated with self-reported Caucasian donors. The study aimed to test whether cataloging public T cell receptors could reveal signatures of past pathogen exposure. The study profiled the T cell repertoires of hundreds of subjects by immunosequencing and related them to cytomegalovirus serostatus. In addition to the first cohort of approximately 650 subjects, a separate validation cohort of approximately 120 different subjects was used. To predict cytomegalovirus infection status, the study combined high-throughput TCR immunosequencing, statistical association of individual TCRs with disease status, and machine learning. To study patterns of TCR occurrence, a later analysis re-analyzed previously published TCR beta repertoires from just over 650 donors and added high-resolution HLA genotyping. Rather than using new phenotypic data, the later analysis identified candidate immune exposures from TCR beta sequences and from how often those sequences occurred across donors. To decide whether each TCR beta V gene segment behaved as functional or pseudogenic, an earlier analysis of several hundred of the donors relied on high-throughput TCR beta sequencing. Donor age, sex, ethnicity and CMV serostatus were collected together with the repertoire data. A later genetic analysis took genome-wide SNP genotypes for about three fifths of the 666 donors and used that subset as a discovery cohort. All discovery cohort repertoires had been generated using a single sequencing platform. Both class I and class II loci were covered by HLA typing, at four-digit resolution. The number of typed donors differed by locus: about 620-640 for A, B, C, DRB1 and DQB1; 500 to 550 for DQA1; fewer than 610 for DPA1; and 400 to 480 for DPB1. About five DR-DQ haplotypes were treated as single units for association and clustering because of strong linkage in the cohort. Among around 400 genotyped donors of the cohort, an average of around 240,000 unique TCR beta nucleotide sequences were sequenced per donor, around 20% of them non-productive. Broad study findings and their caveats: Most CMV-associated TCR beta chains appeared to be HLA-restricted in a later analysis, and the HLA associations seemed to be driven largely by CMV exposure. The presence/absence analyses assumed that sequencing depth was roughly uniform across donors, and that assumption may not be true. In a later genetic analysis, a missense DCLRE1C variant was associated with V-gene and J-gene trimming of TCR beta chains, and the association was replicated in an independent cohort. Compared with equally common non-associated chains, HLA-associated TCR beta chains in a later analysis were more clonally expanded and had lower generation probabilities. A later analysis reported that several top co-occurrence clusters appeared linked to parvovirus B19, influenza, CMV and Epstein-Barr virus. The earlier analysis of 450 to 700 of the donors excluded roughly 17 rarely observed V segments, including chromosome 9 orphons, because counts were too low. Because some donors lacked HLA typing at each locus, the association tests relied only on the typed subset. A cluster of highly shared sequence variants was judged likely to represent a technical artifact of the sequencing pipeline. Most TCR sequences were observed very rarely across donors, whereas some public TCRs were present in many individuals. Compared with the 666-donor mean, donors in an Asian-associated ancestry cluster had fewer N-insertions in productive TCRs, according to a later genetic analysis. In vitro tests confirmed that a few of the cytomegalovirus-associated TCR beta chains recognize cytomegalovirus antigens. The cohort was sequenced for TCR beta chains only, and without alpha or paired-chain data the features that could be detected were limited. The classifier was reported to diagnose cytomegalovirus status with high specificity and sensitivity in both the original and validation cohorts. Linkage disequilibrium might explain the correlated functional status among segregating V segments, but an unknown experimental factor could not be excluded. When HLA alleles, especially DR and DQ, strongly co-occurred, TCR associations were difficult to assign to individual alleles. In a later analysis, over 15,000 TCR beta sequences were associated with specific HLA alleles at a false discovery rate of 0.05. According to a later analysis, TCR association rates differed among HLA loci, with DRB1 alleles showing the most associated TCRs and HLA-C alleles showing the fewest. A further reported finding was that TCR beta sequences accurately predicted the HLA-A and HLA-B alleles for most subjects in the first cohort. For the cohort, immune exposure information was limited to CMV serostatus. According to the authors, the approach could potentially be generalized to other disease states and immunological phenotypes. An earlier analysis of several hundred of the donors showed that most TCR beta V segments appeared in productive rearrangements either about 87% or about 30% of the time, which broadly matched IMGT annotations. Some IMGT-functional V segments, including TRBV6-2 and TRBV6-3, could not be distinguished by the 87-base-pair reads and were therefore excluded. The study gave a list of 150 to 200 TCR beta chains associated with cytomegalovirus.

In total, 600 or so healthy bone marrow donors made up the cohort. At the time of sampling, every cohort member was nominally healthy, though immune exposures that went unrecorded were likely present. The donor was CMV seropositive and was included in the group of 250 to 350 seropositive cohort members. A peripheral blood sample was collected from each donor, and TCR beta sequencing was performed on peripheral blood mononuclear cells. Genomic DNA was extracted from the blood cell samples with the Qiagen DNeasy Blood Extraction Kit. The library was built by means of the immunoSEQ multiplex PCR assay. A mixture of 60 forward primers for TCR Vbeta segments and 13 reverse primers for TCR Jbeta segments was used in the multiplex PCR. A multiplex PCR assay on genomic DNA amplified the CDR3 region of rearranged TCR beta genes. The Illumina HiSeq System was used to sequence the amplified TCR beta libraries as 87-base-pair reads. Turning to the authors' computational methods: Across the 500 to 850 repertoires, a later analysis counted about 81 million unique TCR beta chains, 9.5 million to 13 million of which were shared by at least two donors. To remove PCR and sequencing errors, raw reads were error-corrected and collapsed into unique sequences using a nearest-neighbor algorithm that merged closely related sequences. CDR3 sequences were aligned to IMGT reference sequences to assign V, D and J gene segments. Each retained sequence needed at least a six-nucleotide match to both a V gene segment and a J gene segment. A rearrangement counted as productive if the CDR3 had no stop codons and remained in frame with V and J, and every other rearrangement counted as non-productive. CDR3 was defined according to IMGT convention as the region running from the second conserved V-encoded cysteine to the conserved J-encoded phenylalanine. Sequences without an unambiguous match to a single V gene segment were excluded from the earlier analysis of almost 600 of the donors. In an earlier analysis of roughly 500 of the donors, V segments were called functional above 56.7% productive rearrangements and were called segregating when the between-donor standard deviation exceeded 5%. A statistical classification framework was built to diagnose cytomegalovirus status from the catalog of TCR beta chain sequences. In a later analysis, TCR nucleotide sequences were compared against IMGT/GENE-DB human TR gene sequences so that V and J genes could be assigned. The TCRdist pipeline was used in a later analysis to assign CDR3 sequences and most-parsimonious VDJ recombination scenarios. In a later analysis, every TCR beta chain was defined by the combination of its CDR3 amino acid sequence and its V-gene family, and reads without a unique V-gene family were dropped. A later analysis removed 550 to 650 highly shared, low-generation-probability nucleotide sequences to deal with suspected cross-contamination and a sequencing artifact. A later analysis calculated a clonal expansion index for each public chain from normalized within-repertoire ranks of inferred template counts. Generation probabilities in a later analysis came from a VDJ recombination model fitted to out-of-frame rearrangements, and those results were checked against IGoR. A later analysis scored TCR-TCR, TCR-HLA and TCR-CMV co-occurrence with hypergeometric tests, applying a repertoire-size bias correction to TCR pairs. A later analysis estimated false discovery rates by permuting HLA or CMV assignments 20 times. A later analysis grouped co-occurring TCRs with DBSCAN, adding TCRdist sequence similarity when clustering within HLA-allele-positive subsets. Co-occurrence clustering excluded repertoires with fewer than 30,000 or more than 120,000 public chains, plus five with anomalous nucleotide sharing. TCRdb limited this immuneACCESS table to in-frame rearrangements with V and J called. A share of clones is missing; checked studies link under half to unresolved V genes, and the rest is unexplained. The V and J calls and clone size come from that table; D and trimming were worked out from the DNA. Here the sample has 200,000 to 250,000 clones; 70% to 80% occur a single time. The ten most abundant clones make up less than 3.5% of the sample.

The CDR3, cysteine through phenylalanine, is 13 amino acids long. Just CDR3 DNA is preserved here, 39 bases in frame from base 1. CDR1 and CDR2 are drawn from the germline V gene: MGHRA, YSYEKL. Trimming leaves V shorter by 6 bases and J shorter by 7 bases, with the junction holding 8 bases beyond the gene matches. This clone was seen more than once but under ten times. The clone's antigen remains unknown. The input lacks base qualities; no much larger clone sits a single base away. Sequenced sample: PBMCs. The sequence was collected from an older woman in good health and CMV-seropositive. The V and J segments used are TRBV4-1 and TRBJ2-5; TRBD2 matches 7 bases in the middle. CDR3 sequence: CASRSWGEGTQYF. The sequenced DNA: TGCGCCAGCAGATCCTGGGGGGAGGGGACCCAGTACTTC.